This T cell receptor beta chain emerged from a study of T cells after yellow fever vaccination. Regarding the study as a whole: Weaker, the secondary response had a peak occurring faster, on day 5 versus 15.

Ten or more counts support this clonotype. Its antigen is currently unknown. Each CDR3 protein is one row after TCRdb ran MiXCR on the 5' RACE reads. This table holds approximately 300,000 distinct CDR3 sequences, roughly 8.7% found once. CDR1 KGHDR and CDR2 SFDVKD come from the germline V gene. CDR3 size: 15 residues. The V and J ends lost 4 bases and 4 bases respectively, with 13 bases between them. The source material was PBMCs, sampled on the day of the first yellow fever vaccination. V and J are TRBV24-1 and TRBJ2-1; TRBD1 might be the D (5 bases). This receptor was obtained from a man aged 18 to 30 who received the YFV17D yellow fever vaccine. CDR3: CATSDGDRNYNEQFF. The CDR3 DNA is TGTGCCACCAGTGACGGTGACAGAAATTACAATGAGCAGTTCTTC.